This TCR beta chain was sequenced during a study of long-term antiretroviral therapy in people with HIV. Study-wide findings and caveats: Nothing was known about ART adherence, viral resistance or changes in therapy. ART was followed by higher diversity that remained below transplant donor controls. CDR3 lengths in HIV samples spanned a narrower range than controls.

Running of the v3.0 immunoSEQ assay took place at survey level. Measured with immunoSEQ multiplex PCR; TCRdb has only the in-frame clones, and not every one. Of tens of thousands of clones listed, around 80% are singletons. Comment on this clone: Its antigen is unknown.

The germline V gene encodes CDR1 SGHAT and CDR2 FQNNGV. CDR3 length: 14 residues. The V gene end was trimmed by 5 bases and the J gene end by 2 bases; junction bases not matched to a gene: 2. V usage is TRBV11-2 and J usage is TRBJ1-1, with 10 bases identical to TRBD1. The sequence came from a woman in her 50s with HIV. This sample comprised unsorted PBMCs, obtained 3.1 years after starting antiretroviral therapy. CDR3 sequence: CASSLTGGNTEAFF. CDR3 coding DNA: TGTGCCAGCAGCCTGACAGGGGGCAACACTGAAGCTTTCTTT.